The 14 T cell receptor beta chains in this list originate from one sample, sequenced in a study of beta chain features in type 1 diabetes. Expressed TCRB transcripts got sequenced, as all isolated RNA was reverse transcribed. Sequenced by immunoSEQ multiplex PCR; TCRdb stores in-frame clones only, minus some. The sample comprises 250,000 or so clones, 68% of which are singletons, and around 0.05% rests with the top ten. The specimen was naive CD4+ T cells from blood. All receptors derive from a man younger than 45 in good health.

Only one count was recorded for this clone. V and J are TRBV7-2 and TRBJ2-5; 10 bases match TRBD2. The germline CDR1 and CDR2 sequences are SGHTA and FQGNSA. The CDR3 contains 16 residues. Trimming removed 5 bases from V and 4 bases from J; junction bases left unmatched: 10. As DNA, the CDR3 is TGTGCCAGCAGCCCCAGCAGGACTAGCGGTGGAGAGACCCAGTACTTC. Translating gives CASSPSRTSGGETQYF.

The chain uses TRBV30 and TRBJ2-1; D gene ambiguous. CDR1 GTSNPN and CDR2 SVGIG come from the germline V gene (reference sequence). V lost 0 bases, J lost 3 bases, and 3 bases lay in between. The CDR3 sequence is 12 residues long. The CDR3 nucleotides read TGTGCCTGGAGTGTAAACTACAATGAGCAGTTCTTC. As protein: CAWSVNYNEQFF.

DNA of the CDR3: TGTGCCAGCAGTGAAGGTGTTGGCAGGGACCAGCCCCAGCATTTT. The encoded protein is CASSEGVGRDQPQHF. This chain joins TRBV2 and TRBJ1-5; tentative D call: TRBD1 (5 bases). The CDR3 runs to 15 residues. Germline CDR1 is SNHLY and CDR2 is FYNNEI. Trimming removed 1 base at V and 7 bases at J, with 14 bases between.

V usage is TRBV30 and J usage is TRBJ2-7; no definite D call. Looked up from germline, CDR1 is GTSNPN and CDR2 is SVGIG (reference sequence). Trimming stripped 3 bases from V and 9 bases from J, with 15 bases between. The CDR3 totals 12 residues. The CDR3 nucleotides are TGTGCCTGGAGCGCTTATCAACAAGGGCAGTACTTC. Residues: CAWSAYQQGQYF.

V is TRBV19 and J is TRBJ1-6, with D tentatively TRBD1 (5 bases). The CDR3 contains 13 residues. The germline V gene encodes CDR1 LNHDA and CDR2 SQIVND (reference sequence). The V end was cut by 3 bases, the J end by 11 bases, with 11 bases between. CDR3 sequence reads: CASSMGPGPPLHF. DNA of the CDR3: TGTGCCAGTAGTATGGGACCCGGTCCACCCCTCCACTTT.

This clone was counted only a few times. The rearrangement joins TRBV13 to TRBJ1-6; D is perhaps TRBD1 (6 bases). This CDR3 has 14 residues. Looked up from germline, CDR1 is PRHDT and CDR2 is FYEKMQ (reference sequence). Trimming cost V 4 bases and J 8 bases, with 12 bases left between them. The CDR3 loop is CASSYGQPHSPLHF. CDR3 coding DNA: TGTGCCAGCAGCTATGGACAGCCCCATTCACCCCTCCACTTT.

The chain joins TRBV29-1 to TRBJ2-1; 7 positions match TRBD2. CDR3 length equals 16 residues. The V gene end was trimmed by 3 bases and the J gene end by 7 bases; junction bases not matched to a gene: 15. Germline CDR1 is SQVTM and CDR2 is ANQGSEA. The chain's CDR3 is CSVESAWGGRGNEQFF. The CDR3 nucleotides read TGCAGCGTTGAGAGTGCCTGGGGTGGGAGGGGAAATGAGCAGTTCTTC.

The gene calls are TRBV7-2 and TRBJ2-5; D might be TRBD1 or TRBD2, each matching 6 bases. The CDR3 has 13 residues. Germline V CDR1 and CDR2: SGHTA, FQGNSA. Between the trimmed V and J ends, which lost 1 base and 7 bases, there was a span of 10 bases. CDR3 nucleotides: TGTGCCAGCAGCTTAGGCAGGGGAGGGACCCAGTACTTC. Translation: CASSLGRGGTQYF.

The V and J genes are TRBV7-9 and TRBJ2-1; the D call may be TRBD1 or TRBD2 (5 bases each). Trimming removed 3 bases from V and 4 bases from J, with 10 bases in between. CDR3 length equals 14 residues. CDR1 is SEHNR and CDR2 is FQNEAQ in the germline V gene (reference sequence). The CDR3 is CASSLGDLYNEQFF. Written as DNA, the CDR3 is TGTGCCAGCAGCTTGGGGGACCTATACAATGAGCAGTTCTTC.

This clone came up a few times. The chain combines TRBV7-2 with TRBJ1-5; perhaps TRBD1 as D (5 bases). Germline V lookup: CDR1 SGHTA, CDR2 FQGNSA. The ends were cut back, 1 base at V and 5 bases at J, with 15 bases in the middle. The CDR3 covers 16 residues. The CDR3 here is CASSLGGTAGYQPQHF. The CDR3 nucleotides read TGTGCCAGCAGCTTAGGGGGGACGGCAGGGTATCAGCCCCAGCATTTT.

The chain uses TRBV23-1 and TRBJ1-1; no clear D. TRBV23-1 is sorted into the ORF group, with uncertain function. This CDR3 contains 13 residues. Trimming shortened V by 8 bases and J by 6 bases, and 16 bases separated the two germline ends. CDR3: CASPREPFSEAFF. The CDR3 coding sequence is TGCGCCAGCCCCCGGGAACCCTTCTCTGAAGCTTTCTTT.

This rearrangement joins TRBV5-4 to TRBJ2-5, with 7 positions matching TRBD2. This CDR3 spans 16 amino acids. J gave up 5 bases and V 4 bases, and 14 bases lay outside the gene matches. Germline assignment: CDR1 SGHNT and CDR2 YYREEE (reference sequence). CDR3 in DNA: TGTGCCAGCAGCAACGGCGTAGCGGGCCGGGGGGAGACCCAGTACTTC. This gives the protein CASSNGVAGRGETQYF.

This clone was seen a single time. V and J are TRBV29-1 and TRBJ1-1, with 9 positions matching TRBD1. With V trimmed by 0 bases and J by 7 bases, 12 bases remained unmatched. The CDR3 has 16 amino acids. CDR1 and CDR2 from the germline V gene are SQVTM and ANQGSEA. CDR3 in DNA: TGCAGCGTTGAAGATCTGCCCCGGACAGGGGAGGTTGAAGCTTTCTTT. Its translation is CSVEDLPRTGEVEAFF.

This CDR3 reads CASWPRTGDGYTF. The CDR3 DNA reads as TGTGCCAGCTGGCCGCGGACAGGGGATGGCTACACCTTC. The chain has TRBV27 and TRBJ1-2, with TRBD1 matching 9 bases. This CDR3 region has 13 residues. The V gene's germline CDR1 is MNHEY and CDR2 SMNVEV (reference sequence). V lost 8 bases to trimming and J lost 6 bases; unmatched junction nucleotides: 7.